What follows describes a single T cell receptor (beta chain). The entry originates in a study of OX40 agonist ivuxolimab in advanced cancers. On the study more broadly: The patients' treatment was ivuxolimab, an agonistic anti-OX40 (CD134) antibody.

Germline V CDR1 and CDR2: GTSNPN, SVGIG (reference sequence). There are 14 residues in the CDR3. The V gene end was trimmed by 3 bases and the J gene end by 7 bases; junction bases not matched to a gene: 8. The protocol was immunoSEQ multiplex PCR, while the TCRdb copy is restricted to in-frame clones and leaves out a portion. The sample lists tens of thousands of clones, about 90% occurring once. This chain joins TRBV30 and TRBJ2-2, with 7 bases identical to TRBD2. The TCR originated in an adult with an advanced solid tumor such as melanoma, head and neck, liver or kidney cancer. This material consisted of CD4+ or CD8+ T cells sorted from blood, taken in a trial of the OX40 agonist ivuxolimab. CDR3 coding DNA: TGTGCCTGGAGCCCCGGACTAGTAGGCGGGGAGCTGTTTTTT. It translates to CAWSPGLVGGELFF. Filled out from reference TRBV30 and TRBJ2-2, the complete variable domain reads SQTIHQWPATLVQPVGSPLSLECTVEGTSNPNLYWYRQAAGRGLQLLFYSVGIGQISSEVPQNLSASRPQDRQFILSSKKLLLSDSGFYLCAWSPGLVGGELFFGEGSRLTVL.